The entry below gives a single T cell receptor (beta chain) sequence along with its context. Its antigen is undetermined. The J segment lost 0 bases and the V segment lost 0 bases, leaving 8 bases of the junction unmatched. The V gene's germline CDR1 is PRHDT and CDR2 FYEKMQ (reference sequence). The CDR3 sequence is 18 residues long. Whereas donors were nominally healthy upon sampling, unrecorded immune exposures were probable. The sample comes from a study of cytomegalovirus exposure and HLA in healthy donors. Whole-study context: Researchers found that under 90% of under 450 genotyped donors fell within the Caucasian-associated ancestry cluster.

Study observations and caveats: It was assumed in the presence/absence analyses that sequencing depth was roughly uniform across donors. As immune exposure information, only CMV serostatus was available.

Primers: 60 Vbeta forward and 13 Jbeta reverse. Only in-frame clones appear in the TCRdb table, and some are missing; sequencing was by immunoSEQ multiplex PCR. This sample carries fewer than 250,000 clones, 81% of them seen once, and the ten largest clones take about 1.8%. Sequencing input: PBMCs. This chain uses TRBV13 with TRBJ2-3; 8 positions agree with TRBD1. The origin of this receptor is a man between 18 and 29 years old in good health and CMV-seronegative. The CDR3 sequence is CASSLGTGVPLSTDTQYF. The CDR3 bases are TGTGCCAGCAGCTTAGGGACAGGGGTTCCCTTGAGCACAGATACGCAGTATTTT.